These T cell receptor beta chains were read from a single sample in a study of cytomegalovirus exposure and HLA in healthy donors. TCRdb's table, derived via immunoSEQ multiplex PCR, lists solely in-frame clones and lacks some. The table has about 84,000 clones, 63% seen once; the top ten hold 15%. The sample consisted of PBMCs. Every receptor here comes from a woman aged 40-49 years in good health and CMV-seropositive. Each CDR3 is given with its conserved first and last residue. D genes are given only for firm matches. Size is omitted from some rows. Given values are once, few, many or a class for expanded clones.

j_gene	abundance	len	v_gene	d_gene	CDR3nt	CDR3aa
TRBJ2-7	-	15	TRBV27	TRBD1	TGTGCCAGCAGTTTAGCGGACAGGGGGAGGGAGAAGCAGTACTTC	CASSLADRGREKQYF
TRBJ1-2	-	13	TRBV18	-	TGTGCCAGCTCACCACGAGACAGTTATGGCTACACCTTC	CASSPRDSYGYTF
TRBJ1-5	-	14	TRBV19	TRBD1	TGTGCCAGTAGTGGGGGGACAGTCGGCCAGCCCCAGCATTTT	CASSGGTVGQPQHF
TRBJ2-2	once	16	TRBV18	TRBD2	TGTGCCAGCTCACCACCGGGACTAATCAACACCGGGGAGCTGTTTTTT	CASSPPGLINTGELFF
TRBJ2-1	-	18	TRBV7-9	TRBD2	TGTGCCAGCAGCTCACGGACTAGCGGGAGGATCCGCTCATTGGCCCAGTTCTTC	CASSSRTSGRIRSLAQFF
TRBJ2-7	-	12	TRBV4-1	-	TGCGCCAGCAGCCAAGGTCGAGGCGAGCAGTACTTC	CASSQGRGEQYF
TRBJ1-1	-	16	TRBV5-1	TRBD1	TGCGCCAGCAGCTCTACTACAGGGGTGGTGAACACTGAAGCTTTCTTT	CASSSTTGVVNTEAFF
TRBJ2-3	few	15	TRBV13	TRBD2	TGTGCCAGCAGCCTAGCGGTTCCTAGCACAGATACGCAGTATTTT	CASSLAVPSTDTQYF
TRBJ1-1	-	13	TRBV6-5	-	TGTGCCAGCGCCCGACAGTTGAACACTGAAGCTTTCTTT	CASARQLNTEAFF
TRBJ2-5	-	15	TRBV18	-	TGTGCCAGCTCACCAGATCGAGGAACCCCGTGGACCCAGTACTTC	CASSPDRGTPWTQYF
TRBJ2-1	once	15	TRBV4-1	TRBD2	TGCGCCAGCAGCCAAGGACTAGCGGCAAACAATGAGCAGTTCTTC	CASSQGLAANNEQFF
TRBJ1-2	-	13	TRBV10-3	-	TGTGCCATCAGGGTCGACGGGGGCTATGGCTACACCTTC	CAIRVDGGYGYTF
TRBJ2-7	-	14	TRBV7-2	-	-	CASSLFGQGYEQYF
TRBJ2-3	-	14	TRBV10-3	-	TGTGCCATCAGGGGGGCCACAGGGTTAGATACGCAGTATTTT	CAIRGATGLDTQYF
TRBJ2-3	-	13	TRBV2	-	TGTGCCAGCAGTCCCCAGGGAACAGATACGCAGTATTTT	CASSPQGTDTQYF
TRBJ2-1	-	18	TRBV11-2	TRBD2	TGTGCCAGCAGCTTAAATTGGGCTAGCGGGAGCACCTACAATGAGCAGTTCTTC	CASSLNWASGSTYNEQFF
TRBJ1-1	-	14	TRBV6-5	-	TGTGCCAGCAGTTACTCGATGGGAGTAACTGAAGCTTTCTTT	CASSYSMGVTEAFF
TRBJ2-5	-	15	TRBV4-2	-	TGTGCCAGCAGCCAAGATGCGAGGCGCCAAGAGACCCAGTACTTC	CASSQDARRQETQYF
TRBJ2-1	once	14	TRBV5-1	TRBD1	TGCGCCAGCAGCTCGGACAGGGGGGTGAATGAGCAGTTCTTC	CASSSDRGVNEQFF
TRBJ2-2	-	16	TRBV4-3	-	TGCGCCAGCAGCCAAATGATAGGGAGTGGGGCCGGGGAGCTGTTTTTT	CASSQMIGSGAGELFF
TRBJ1-5	-	12	TRBV5-4	-	TGTGCCAGCAGCCTGCCAGGACAGCTCCAGCATTTT	CASSLPGQLQHF
TRBJ2-3	few	17	TRBV5-1	TRBD2	TGCGCCAGCAGCTTTCCTAGCGGGAGTGGTAGCGCAGATACGCAGTATTTT	CASSFPSGSGSADTQYF
TRBJ2-2	-	13	TRBV6-5	TRBD1	TGTGCCAGCACCAACAGGGGGACCGGGGAGCTGTTTTTT	CASTNRGTGELFF
TRBJ1-2	-	14	TRBV5-3	TRBD1	TGTGCCAGAAGCTGGGACAGGGGGCATGCGGGCTACACCTTC	CARSWDRGHAGYTF
TRBJ1-2	-	15	TRBV5-6	TRBD1	TGTGCCAGCAGCTTGGGGCCGGGACAGACCTATGGCTACACCTTC	CASSLGPGQTYGYTF
TRBJ2-7	few	16	TRBV5-6	TRBD2	TGTGCCAGCAGCTCCACCGGGACTAGCGGATCCTACGAGCAGTACTTC	CASSSTGTSGSYEQYF
TRBJ2-3	few	15	TRBV10-3	TRBD2	TGTGCCATCAGTGACGGGGGGACTAGCACAGATACGCAGTATTTT	CAISDGGTSTDTQYF
TRBJ2-7	-	14	TRBV28	TRBD1	TGTGCCAGCAGTTCCGGACAGGGATTGTACGAGCAGTACTTC	CASSSGQGLYEQYF
TRBJ1-5	few	19	TRBV6-1	-	TGTGCCAGCAGTGAATCGGGATCAGGGGCATTTTTGTCCTACCAGCCCCAGCATTTT	CASSESGSGAFLSYQPQHF
TRBJ1-3	few	18	TRBV7-8	TRBD1	TGTGCCAGCAGCTCGCGCCCCAGACAGGGGGCCGAAGGAAACACCATATATTTT	CASSSRPRQGAEGNTIYF
TRBJ2-1	-	15	TRBV7-8	TRBD2	TGTGCCAGCAGCCGAGGGCTAGCGGGAGGCAATGAGCAGTTCTTC	CASSRGLAGGNEQFF
TRBJ1-1	-	15	TRBV28	TRBD1	TGTGCCAGCAGTGCCCCGGACAGGGAGAACACTGAAGCTTTCTTT	CASSAPDRENTEAFF
TRBJ1-2	-	16	TRBV5-4	TRBD1	TGTGCCAGCAGCCTGAAACAGGGGGCTGTAGGGTATGGCTACACCTTC	CASSLKQGAVGYGYTF
TRBJ1-2	-	13	TRBV19	-	TGTGCCAGTAGTACCGGACGATCCAGGGACTACACCTTC	CASSTGRSRDYTF
TRBJ2-6	-	15	TRBV4-2	TRBD2	TGTGCCAGCAGCCAGGGGGGGACCGGGGCCAACGTCCTGACTTTC	CASSQGGTGANVLTF
TRBJ1-3	few	16	TRBV6-1	-	TGTGCCAGCAGTGAATACAGGGCTTCCTCTGGAAACACCATATATTTT	CASSEYRASSGNTIYF
TRBJ2-1	-	15	TRBV28	-	TGTGCCAGCAGCTCCCCGGGACTCCGGCTTGATGAGCAGTTCTTC	CASSSPGLRLDEQFF
TRBJ1-1	-	15	TRBV4-1	-	TGCGCCAGCAGCCAAGAACCAGGGGATCACACTGAAGCTTTCTTT	CASSQEPGDHTEAFF
TRBJ1-4	-	14	TRBV6-6	TRBD1	TGTGCCAGCAGTTACGGGCAGGGGGGTGAAAAACTGTTTTTT	CASSYGQGGEKLFF
TRBJ1-2	once	14	TRBV18	-	TGTGCCAGCTCACCACCGTCAGGTCCCTATGGCTACACCTTC	CASSPPSGPYGYTF
TRBJ1-2	few	12	TRBV9	TRBD1	TGTGCCAGCAGCGCGACAGGGGTCGGCTACACCTTC	CASSATGVGYTF
TRBJ2-2	-	16	TRBV11-1	TRBD2	TGTGCCAGCAGCTTAAGGACTAGCGCTTTTACCGGGGAGCTGTTTTTT	CASSLRTSAFTGELFF